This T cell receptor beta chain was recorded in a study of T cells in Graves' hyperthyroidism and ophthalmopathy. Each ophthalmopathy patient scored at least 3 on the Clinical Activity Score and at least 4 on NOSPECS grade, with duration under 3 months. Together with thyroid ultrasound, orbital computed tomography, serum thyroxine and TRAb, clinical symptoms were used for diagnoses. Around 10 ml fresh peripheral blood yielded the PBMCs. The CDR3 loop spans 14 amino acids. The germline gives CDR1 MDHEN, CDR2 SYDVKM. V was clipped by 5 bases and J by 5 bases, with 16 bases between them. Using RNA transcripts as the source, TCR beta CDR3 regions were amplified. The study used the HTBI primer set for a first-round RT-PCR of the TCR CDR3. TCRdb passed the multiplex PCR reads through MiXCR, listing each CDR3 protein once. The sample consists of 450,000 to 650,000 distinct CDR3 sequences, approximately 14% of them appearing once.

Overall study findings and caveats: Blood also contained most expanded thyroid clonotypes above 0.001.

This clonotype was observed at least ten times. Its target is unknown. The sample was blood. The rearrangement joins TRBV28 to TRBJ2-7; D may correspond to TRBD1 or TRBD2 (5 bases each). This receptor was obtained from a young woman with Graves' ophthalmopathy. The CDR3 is CASSASPQGDEQYF. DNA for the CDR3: TGTGCCAGCAGTGCTAGCCCCCAGGGCGACGAGCAGTACTTC.